This entry describes one T cell receptor (beta chain). Antigen unknown. This specimen belongs to a study of sequential checkpoint blockade in melanoma. Study-wide points: About 30 times likelier clinical benefit followed increased tumor T-cell fraction and clonality.

This CDR3 contains 12 residues. Germline lookup yields CDR1 SGHDN and CDR2 FVKESK. The V end lost 4 bases, the J end lost 4 bases, and 7 bases lay between the germline ends. Generated by immunoSEQ multiplex PCR, the TCRdb table keeps only in-frame clones and is missing some. The table records under 1,500 clones, around 23% of them present only once. As to treatment: randomized to nivolumab then ipilimumab (arm A) or the reverse (arm B). V and J are TRBV14 and TRBJ1-2, with D possibly matching TRBD1 (5 bases). The TCR originated in a human donor with melanoma. The input for sequencing was tumor tissue (inferred from file names), taken from a patient given nivolumab and ipilimumab in sequence. The CDR3: CASSPTGYGYTF. In DNA, the CDR3 is TGTGCCAGCAGCCCCACAGGCTATGGCTACACCTTC.